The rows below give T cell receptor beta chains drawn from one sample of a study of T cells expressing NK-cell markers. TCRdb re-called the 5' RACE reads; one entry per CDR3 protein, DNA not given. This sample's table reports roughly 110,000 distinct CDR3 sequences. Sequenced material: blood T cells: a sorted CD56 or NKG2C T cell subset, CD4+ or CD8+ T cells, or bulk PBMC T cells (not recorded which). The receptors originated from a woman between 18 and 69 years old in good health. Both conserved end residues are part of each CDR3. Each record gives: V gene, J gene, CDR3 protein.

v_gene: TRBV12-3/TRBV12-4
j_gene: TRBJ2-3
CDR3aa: CASSYAGVSDTQYF

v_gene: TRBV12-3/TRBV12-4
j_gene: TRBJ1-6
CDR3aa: CASRPDSSYNSPLHF

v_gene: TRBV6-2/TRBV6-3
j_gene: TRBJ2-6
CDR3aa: CASSYDSITGSGANVLTF

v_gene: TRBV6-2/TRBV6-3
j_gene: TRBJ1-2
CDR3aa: CASSDTGDYGYTF

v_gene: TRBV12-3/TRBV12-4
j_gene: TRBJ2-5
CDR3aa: CASSWRPGQETQYF

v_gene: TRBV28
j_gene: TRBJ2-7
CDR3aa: CASSLGAGAYEQYF

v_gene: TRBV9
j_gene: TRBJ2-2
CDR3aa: CASSVAGYGGRSDTGELFF

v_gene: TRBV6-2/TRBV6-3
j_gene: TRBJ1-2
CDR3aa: CASSYPAATYGYTF

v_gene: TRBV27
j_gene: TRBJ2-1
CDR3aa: CASSFWGNEQFF

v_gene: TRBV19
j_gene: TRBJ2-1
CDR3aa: CATGGTSADNEQFF

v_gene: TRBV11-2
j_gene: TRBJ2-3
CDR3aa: CASSLGGDNPYLGTDTQYF

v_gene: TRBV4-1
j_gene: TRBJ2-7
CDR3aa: CASSRQGGEQYF

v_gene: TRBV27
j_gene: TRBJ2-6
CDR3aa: CASSSPSLAGGEGANVLTF

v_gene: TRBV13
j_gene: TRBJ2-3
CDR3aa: CASSHLGSTDTQYF

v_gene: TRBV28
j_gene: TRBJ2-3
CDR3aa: CASTSGRGTDTQYF

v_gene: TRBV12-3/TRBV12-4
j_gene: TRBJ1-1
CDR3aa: CASTQGSIEAFF

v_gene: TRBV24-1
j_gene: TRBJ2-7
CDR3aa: CATKPGGGSSYEQYF

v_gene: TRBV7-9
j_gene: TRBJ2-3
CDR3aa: CASRVDGTDTQYF

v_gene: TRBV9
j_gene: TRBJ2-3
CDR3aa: CASSLTPTRRDTQYF

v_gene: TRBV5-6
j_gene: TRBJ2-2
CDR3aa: CASIGQGVDTGELFF

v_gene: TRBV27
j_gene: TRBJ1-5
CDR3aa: CASSLVSGASQPQHF

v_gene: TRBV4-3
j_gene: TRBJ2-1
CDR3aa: CASSPTSTVGEQFF

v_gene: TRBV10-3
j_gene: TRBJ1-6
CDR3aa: CAISESVGNSPLHF

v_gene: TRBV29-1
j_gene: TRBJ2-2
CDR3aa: CSVVRASGTGELFF

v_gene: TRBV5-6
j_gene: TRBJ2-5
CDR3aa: CASRAERGTQETQYF

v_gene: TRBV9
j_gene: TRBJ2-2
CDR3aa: CASSGLAGDPNTGELFF

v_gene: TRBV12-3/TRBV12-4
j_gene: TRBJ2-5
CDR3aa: CASSLSYRTLQETQYF

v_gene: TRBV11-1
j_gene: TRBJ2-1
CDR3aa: CASSLGSRGYNEQFF

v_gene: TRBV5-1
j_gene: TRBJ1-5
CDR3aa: CASSLEGVGNQPQHF

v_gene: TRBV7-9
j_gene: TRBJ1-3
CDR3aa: CASSLDANTIYF

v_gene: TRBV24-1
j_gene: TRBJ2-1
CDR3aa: CATRGGGSGTPESGNEQFF

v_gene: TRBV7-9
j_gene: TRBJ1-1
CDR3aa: CASSQSSDGNTEAFF

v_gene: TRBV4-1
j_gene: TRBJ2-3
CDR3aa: CASSGPLAEGDTQYF

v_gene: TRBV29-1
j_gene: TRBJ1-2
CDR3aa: CSVEAQRAGDGYTF

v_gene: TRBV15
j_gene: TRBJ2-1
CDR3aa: CATSSPGQVFNEQFF

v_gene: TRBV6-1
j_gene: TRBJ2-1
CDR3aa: CASSAAGVSSYNEQFF

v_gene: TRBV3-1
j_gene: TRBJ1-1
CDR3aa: CASSQEAPGDLTEAFF

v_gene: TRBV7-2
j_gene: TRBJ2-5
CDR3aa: CASSLVSTGPETQYF

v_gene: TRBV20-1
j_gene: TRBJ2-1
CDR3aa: CSARDRIGEQFF

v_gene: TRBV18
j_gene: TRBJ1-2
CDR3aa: CASSLGPAPDYGYTF

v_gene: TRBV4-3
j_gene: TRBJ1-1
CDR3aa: CASSQDLGVELVDTEAFF

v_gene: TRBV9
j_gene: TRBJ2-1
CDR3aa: CASSPSEVAYNEQFF

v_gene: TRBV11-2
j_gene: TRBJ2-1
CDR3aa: CASSLGRGGGEGYNEQFF

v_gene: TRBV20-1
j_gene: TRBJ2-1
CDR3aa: CSAPIMSSYNEQFF

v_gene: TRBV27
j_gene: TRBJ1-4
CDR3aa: CASSPDTDPNSEKLFF

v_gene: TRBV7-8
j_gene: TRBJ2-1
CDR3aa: CASSSPSGLSYNEQFF

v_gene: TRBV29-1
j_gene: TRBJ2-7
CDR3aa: CSVEVWGAGYEQYF

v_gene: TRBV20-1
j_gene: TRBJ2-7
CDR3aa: CSAREGYSYEQYF

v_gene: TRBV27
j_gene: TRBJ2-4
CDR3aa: CASSLSGPGQDEANIQYF

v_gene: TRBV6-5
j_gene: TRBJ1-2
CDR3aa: CASSYGYLYGYTF

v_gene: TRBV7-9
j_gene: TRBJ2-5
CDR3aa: CASRRAFQETQYF

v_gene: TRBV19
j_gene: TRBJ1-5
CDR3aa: CASSMTEYSNQPQHF

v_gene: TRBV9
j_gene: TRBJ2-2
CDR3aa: CASSVGTSSPGELFF

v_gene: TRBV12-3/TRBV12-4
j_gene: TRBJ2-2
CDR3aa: CASSWGGNTGELFF

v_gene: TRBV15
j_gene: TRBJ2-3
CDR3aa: CATSSIGTSDSDTQYF

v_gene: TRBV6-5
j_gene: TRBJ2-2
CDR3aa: CASSFTVVGELFF

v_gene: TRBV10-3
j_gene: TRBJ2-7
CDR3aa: CAISDTGQGDEQYF